The 15 T cell receptor beta chains given below trace back to one sample, sequenced in a study of CD8 T cells in ankylosing spondylitis. In TCRdb, the 5' RACE reads were re-called with MiXCR into one record per CDR3 protein. The sample lists about 150,000 distinct CDR3 sequences; more than 40% were seen once. Sequencing was carried out using synovial fluid, either unsorted or a sorted T cell fraction (not recorded which). The source is a male donor with ankylosing spondylitis.

This clonotype came up a few times. This chain links TRBV18 with TRBJ1-2, with TRBD1 matching 7 bases. Unmatched junction bases numbered 7, after V lost 6 bases and J lost 6 bases. This CDR3 has 13 amino acids. Germline CDR1 is KGHSH and CDR2 is LQKENI. In DNA, the CDR3 is TGTGCCAGCTCGGAGGTCGGGACAGATGGCTACACCTTC. Translating gives CASSEVGTDGYTF.

The chain carries TRBV2 and TRBJ2-5; 7 nucleotides match TRBD2. This CDR3 region has 14 residues. Germline assignment: CDR1 SNHLY and CDR2 FYNNEI. The trim removed 7 bases at V and 1 base at J, leaving 6 bases unmatched. The CDR3 is CASIKGGIQETQYF. DNA of the CDR3: TGTGCCAGCATCAAGGGAGGGATCCAAGAGACCCAGTACTTC.

CDR3 amino acids: CASSPDIHNEQFF. CDR3 DNA sequence: TGTGCCAGCAGCCCCGACATACACAATGAGCAGTTCTTC. The chain is built from TRBV6-4 and TRBJ2-1; D gene unclear. The germline CDR1 and CDR2 sequences are MRHNA and SNTAGT. CDR3 length equals 13 residues. V dropped 6 bases and J dropped 5 bases, with 11 bases sitting between them.

The rearrangement links TRBV4-1 to TRBJ2-7; D uncertain. Germline CDR1 is MGHRA and CDR2 is YSYEKL. V was shortened by 1 base and J by 2 bases, with 9 bases between the two germline ends. The CDR3 consists of 14 residues. Here the CDR3 reads CASSQVAGPYEQYF. In nucleotides, the CDR3 is TGCGCCAGCAGCCAAGTGGCAGGCCCCTACGAGCAGTACTTC.

As DNA, the CDR3 is TGCAGGGCCCCCAGGGGGCGGCTCTATGGCTACACCTTC. This codes for CRAPRGRLYGYTF. V gene TRBV20-1 combines with J gene TRBJ1-2; 8 bases align to TRBD1. From germline, CDR1 is DFQATT and CDR2 SNEGSKA (reference sequence). The CDR3 spans 13 residues.

This clonotype has just a few counts. The chain employs TRBV6-1 and TRBJ2-1; maybe TRBD2 (6 bases). CDR1 and CDR2 from the germline V gene are MNHNS and SASEGT. The CDR3 has 16 amino acids. Trimming took off 6 bases at V and 0 bases at J, with 15 bases between the two ends. CDR3 region: CASSSDHGSSYNEQFF. CDR3 in DNA: TGTGCCAGCAGCTCCGACCACGGGAGCTCCTACAATGAGCAGTTCTTC.

This clonotype has just one count. J is TRBJ2-5 and V is TRBV13; TRBD2 aligns across 7 bases. This CDR3 is built from 18 residues. V was pared by 5 bases and J by 1 base, with 16 bases of the junction left unmatched. CDR1 and CDR2 (germline): PRHDT, FYEKMQ (reference sequence). As DNA, the CDR3 is TGTGCCAGCAGCACCACCGCCTTTAGGGAGGGGAGCCAAGAGACCCAGTACTTC. Its protein is CASSTTAFREGSQETQYF.

The chain combines TRBV5-1 with TRBJ2-3; D not certain. V lost 1 base and J 6 bases, leaving 12 bases between the germline ends. Per germline, CDR1 SGHRS and CDR2 YFSETQ. The CDR3 covers 14 residues. CDR3 DNA sequence: TGCGCCAGCAGCTTGCGTGACGGATTGGATACGCAGTATTTT. Translating it yields CASSLRDGLDTQYF.

This chain connects TRBV5-5 to TRBJ2-1; D remains ambiguous. In germline, CDR1 is SGHKS, CDR2 YYEKEE (reference sequence). V dropped 3 bases and J dropped 5 bases, with 3 bases sitting between them. This CDR3 region has 11 residues. CDR3 coding DNA: TGTGCCAGCAGCTCGAACAATGAGCAGTTCTTC. Translation: CASSSNNEQFF.

The chain carries TRBV24-1 and TRBJ1-1; D is uncertain. Trimming removed 10 bases at V and 4 bases at J, with 9 bases between. This CDR3 region has 11 residues. Germline values: CDR1 KGHDR, CDR2 SFDVKD. CDR3 residues: CATRVATEAFF. Here the CDR3 DNA reads TGTGCCACTCGGGTTGCCACTGAAGCTTTCTTT.

This clonotype showed up just a few times. The chain uses TRBV12-3 or TRBV12-4 and TRBJ2-7, with 7 nucleotides matching TRBD2. Trimming cost V 6 bases and J 7 bases; bases outside gene matches: 18. This CDR3 contains 16 residues. The CDR3 bases are TGTGCCAGCAGAAAAGATTACTCGGGACTGGGAGGGGAGCAGTACTTC. Protein: CASRKDYSGLGGEQYF.

The table lists this clonotype with a few counts. Written as DNA, the CDR3 is TGTGCCAGCAGCCCGGACTGGCGCTACGAGCAGTACTTC. Translation: CASSPDWRYEQYF. This chain connects TRBV7-9 to TRBJ2-7; D is perhaps TRBD2 (5 bases). Germline loops: CDR1 SEHNR, CDR2 FQNEAQ (reference sequence). There are 13 residues in the CDR3. V lost 5 bases and J lost 3, with 11 bases in between.

The V gene is TRBV7-2, the J gene TRBJ2-3; tentatively, D is TRBD2 (5 bases). In germline, CDR1 is SGHTA, CDR2 FQGNSA. V gave up 1 base and J gave up 1 base, with 12 bases separating them. CDR3 length: 16 amino acids. The CDR3 coding sequence is TGTGCCAGCAGCTTAGAAAGGGAGCCCGGCACAGATACGCAGTATTTT. This sequence encodes CASSLEREPGTDTQYF. The full variable domain, completed using reference TRBV7-2 and TRBJ2-3, is GAGVSQSPSNKVTEKGKDVELRCDPISGHTALYWYRQSLGQGLEFLIYFQGNSAPDKSGLPSDRFSAERTGGSVSTLTIQRTQQEDSAVYLCASSLEREPGTDTQYFGPGTRLTVL.

The J gene is TRBJ1-5, the V gene TRBV28; no clear D gene. The CDR3 length is 12 residues. Trimming removed 4 bases at V and 4 bases at J, with 5 bases between. Germline lookup yields CDR1 MDHEN and CDR2 SYDVKM. The CDR3 spells CASSCENQPQHF. As DNA, the CDR3 is TGTGCCAGCAGTTGCGAGAATCAGCCCCAGCATTTT.

V is TRBV15 and J is TRBJ2-3; tentatively, D is TRBD1 (7 bases). CDR3 length equals 14 residues. V was trimmed by 5 bases and J by 4 bases, leaving 13 bases between them. Germline CDR1 and CDR2: LNHNV and YYDKDF (reference sequence). DNA for the CDR3: TGTGCCACCAGCCAGGGGGGAGAAGCAGATACGCAGTATTTT. Its translation is CATSQGGEADTQYF.